This TCR beta chain was documented in a study of T cell responses to AZD1222 COVID-19 vaccine. Study-level points and caveats: Spike-specific TCR breadth and depth rose after two AZD1222 doses.

V was cut by 6 bases and J by 9 bases, with 10 bases left in between. Germline assignment: CDR1 SQVTM and CDR2 ANQGSEA. The CDR3 runs 10 residues. Comments on this clone: Its antigen is still unknown.

Profiling relied on immunoSEQ multiplex PCR, and the TCRdb table lists in-frame clones only, not all of them. The repertoire holds 250,000 to 300,000 clones, with around 93% as singletons. V is TRBV29-1 and J is TRBJ2-3; possibly TRBD1 or TRBD2 for D (5 bases each). Source: peripheral blood, taken 28 days after the second AZD1222 dose. This sequence was found in an adult who received the AZD1222 COVID-19 vaccine. CDR3 loop: CSVLRDTQYF. The CDR3 bases are TGCAGCGTGCTCCGGGACACGCAGTATTTT.